The sequence of this TCR beta chain was determined in a study of blood T cell repertoires in COVID-19. In the authors' workflow: Amplification from reference gene primers served as the basis for estimated nucleated cell counts. TCRdb's table, derived via immunoSEQ multiplex PCR, lists solely in-frame clones and lacks some. V and J calls and clone size are as listed in that table; D and trimming were resolved from the DNA. Of fewer than 250,000 clones listed, around 80% are singletons. In assigning cohorts, the study relied on participant-reported clinical history. Recovery meant two consecutive negative NP/OP PCR tests, professional clearance, or resolved symptoms. Germline CDR1 is SGHNT and CDR2 is YENEEA. V trimming: 0 bases; J trimming: 9 bases; junction bases outside the gene matches: 8. The CDR3 length is 16 residues.

The receptor was isolated from a man in his sixties who had recovered from COVID-19. The sequenced sample was PBMCs or T cells enriched from blood (not recorded which). The genes are TRBV11-3 and TRBJ2-1, with 10 nucleotides matching TRBD2. CDR3 bases: TGTGCCAGCAGCTTAGATCAGCGGGGGGGCGCGGGTGAGCAGTTCTTC. Its protein is CASSLDQRGGAGEQFF.